Listed below are T cell receptor beta chains from one sample, sequenced in a study of beta chain features in type 1 diabetes. TCRdb's copy holds only in-frame clones and misses some; the assay was immunoSEQ multiplex PCR. Among about 230,000 clones listed, 9.6% were seen once. The sequenced sample was naive CD4+ T cells from blood. These receptor sequences come from a young woman in good health. Both conserved end residues are part of each CDR3. Fields, in order: clone size, V gene, D gene, J gene, CDR3 DNA, CDR3 protein. A D gene is named only where the DNA matches it firmly. Expanded clones are given a class, and other clones once, few, many or no size at all.

.,TRBV7-2,TRBD1,TRBJ2-7,TGTGCCAGCAGAAACAGGGGAGTCCCCTACGAGCAGTACTTC,CASRNRGVPYEQYF
.,TRBV5-1,TRBD1,TRBJ1-2,TGCGCCAGCAGCTTGGCGGGGACAGGCGATTATGGCTACACCTTC,CASSLAGTGDYGYTF
.,TRBV5-1,TRBD2,TRBJ2-1,TGCGCCAGCAGCCCTAGCGGGGGTAGTTACAATGAGCAGTTCTTC,CASSPSGGSYNEQFF
.,TRBV4-1,TRBD1,TRBJ1-4,TGCGCCAGCAGCCGGGGACAGGTTTCCGAAAAACTGTTTTTT,CASSRGQVSEKLFF
few,TRBV7-2,TRBD2,TRBJ2-1,TGTGCCAGCAGCCCCCGTCTAGCGGGAGGTGAGCAGTTCTTC,CASSPRLAGGEQFF
few,TRBV2,TRBD1,TRBJ1-1,TGTGCCAGCAGTGTCTACAGGGGAAGGCTTACGAACACTGAAGCTTTCTTT,CASSVYRGRLTNTEAFF
.,TRBV2,.,TRBJ2-1,TGTGCCAGCAGTGAAGATATGTACAATGAGCAGTTCTTC,CASSEDMYNEQFF
few,TRBV11-2,.,TRBJ2-1,TGTGCCAGCAGCTTAGGGACAGTCTCCTACAATGAGCAGTTCTTC,CASSLGTVSYNEQFF
.,TRBV30,TRBD2,TRBJ2-1,TGTGCCTGGAAATGGGGCGGGAGGATTTGGGATGAGCAGTTCTTC,CAWKWGGRIWDEQFF
.,TRBV27,.,TRBJ1-2,TGTGCCAGCAGTTTATCATCCAGGGCTTATGGCTACACCTTC,CASSLSSRAYGYTF
few,TRBV30,TRBD1,TRBJ2-7,TGTGCCTGGACTCGACAGGGTACGCACGAGCAGTACTTC,CAWTRQGTHEQYF
few,TRBV15,.,TRBJ2-3,TGTGCCACCAGCAGAGATCTGGCACCGAACACAGATACGCAGTATTTT,CATSRDLAPNTDTQYF
.,TRBV6-5,.,TRBJ1-1,TGTGCCAGCAGAGAAGGGACACCGTCCGAAGCTTTCTTT,CASREGTPSEAFF
few,TRBV6-5,.,TRBJ2-2,TGTGCCAGCAGTTTATCGACTAGATACACCGGGGAGCTGTTTTTT,CASSLSTRYTGELFF
few,TRBV5-4,.,TRBJ2-6,TGTGCCAGCAGCTTTGGTACCGGGAGCTCTGGGGCCAACGTCCTGACTTTC,CASSFGTGSSGANVLTF
.,TRBV5-1,TRBD1,TRBJ2-2,TGCGCCAGCAGCTTGACGACAGGGTTTACCGGGGAGCTGTTTTTT,CASSLTTGFTGELFF
.,TRBV30,.,TRBJ2-7,TGTGCCTGGAGTGACAGTAACTACGAGCAGTACTTC,CAWSDSNYEQYF
few,TRBV18,TRBD1,TRBJ1-1,TGTGCCAGCTCGCTCCAGGGGGGAGACACTGAAGCTTTCTTT,CASSLQGGDTEAFF
many,TRBV19,TRBD2,TRBJ2-1,TGTGCCAGTAGTATTAGAGGCGGGAGCGGCGTACATGAGCAGTTCTTC,CASSIRGGSGVHEQFF
few,TRBV5-1,.,TRBJ1-1,TGCGCCAGCAGCTTGGGGGGGGACGGAAACACTGAAGCTTTCTTT,CASSLGGDGNTEAFF
.,TRBV5-1,.,TRBJ2-7,TGCGCCAGCAGCTGGGCTAGCCGTACCTACGAGCAGTACTTC,CASSWASRTYEQYF
.,TRBV14,.,TRBJ2-2,TGTGCCAGCAGCCAAGATCTGGGGGCCCCCACCGGGGAGCTGTTTTTT,CASSQDLGAPTGELFF
.,TRBV7-8,.,TRBJ1-5,TGTGCCAGCAGCCTCATCCAGGGCAATCAGCCCCAGCATTTT,CASSLIQGNQPQHF
few,TRBV27,.,TRBJ2-1,TGTGCCAGCAGTTTACGCTGGCTCTCCTACAATGAGCAGTTCTTC,CASSLRWLSYNEQFF
few,TRBV30,TRBD1,TRBJ2-2,TGTGCCTGGAGTGTACAGGGGACCGGGGAGCTGTTTTTT,CAWSVQGTGELFF
.,TRBV5-1,TRBD1,TRBJ2-2,TGCGCCAGCAGCTGGGAAGGACAGGGAGCCACCGGGGAGCTGTTTTTT,CASSWEGQGATGELFF
few,TRBV5-4,TRBD2,TRBJ2-3,TGTGCCAGCAGCTTCGGACTAGCGGGACAAGGAGATACGCAGTATTTT,CASSFGLAGQGDTQYF
.,TRBV5-4,TRBD2,TRBJ2-7,TGTGCCAGCAGCTTGCTGTCGGGAGGTGGCTACGAGCAGTACTTC,CASSLLSGGGYEQYF
few,TRBV20-1,.,TRBJ2-1,TGCAGTGCTATTTTCGGCAATGAGCAGTTCTTC,CSAIFGNEQFF
.,TRBV18,TRBD2,TRBJ2-1,TGTGCCAGCTCACCGGGGGGGGATGAGCAGTTCTTC,CASSPGGDEQFF
few,TRBV9,TRBD2,TRBJ2-3,TGTGCCAGCAGCGTGGTCGGGAGGGCCGAATCAGATACGCAGTATTTT,CASSVVGRAESDTQYF
.,TRBV19,TRBD2,TRBJ2-1,TGTGCCAGTACCCCGACGGCGGCTAGCGGGAGTTTAAGCCCCTACAATGAGCAGTTCTTC,CASTPTAASGSLSPYNEQFF
.,TRBV5-1,.,TRBJ1-1,TGCGCCAGCAGCTTGTGGGGGGTGGGCACTGAAGCTTTCTTT,CASSLWGVGTEAFF
once,TRBV6-5,.,TRBJ1-2,TGTGCCAGCAGTTACTTTCTAACGGGAAGGACCTATGGCTACACCTTC,CASSYFLTGRTYGYTF
few,TRBV30,.,TRBJ1-4,TGTGCCTGGAGGTTGAGCAGGGAAAAACTGTTTTTT,CAWRLSREKLFF
few,TRBV5-4,.,TRBJ2-2,TGTGCCAGCAGCAACGGACAGTTCACCGGGGAGCTGTTTTTT,CASSNGQFTGELFF
few,TRBV5-4,TRBD2,TRBJ2-7,TGTGCCAGCAGCCGGACTAGCTACGAGCAGTACTTC,CASSRTSYEQYF
.,TRBV7-8,.,TRBJ1-4,TGTGCCAGCAGCTTTCGGGTCCCTAATGAAAAACTGTTTTTT,CASSFRVPNEKLFF
few,TRBV29-1,.,TRBJ1-1,TGCAGCGTTGCTCAGACACCCCCTGAAGCTTTCTTT,CSVAQTPPEAFF
.,TRBV5-1,.,TRBJ2-5,TGCGCCAGCAGCGGGCACCGGGGGGAGACCCAGTACTTC,CASSGHRGETQYF
.,TRBV2,TRBD1,TRBJ2-7,TGTGCCAGCAGCGGACAGGGGAGGGCAGTCTTC,CASSGQGRAVF
few,TRBV27,.,TRBJ2-5,TGTGCCAGCAGTTTTTCAACCGGGACTCGGACGGAGACCCAGTACTTC,CASSFSTGTRTETQYF
.,TRBV5-4,TRBD2,TRBJ2-1,TGTGCCAGCAATCCCCGGCTAGCGGGGAACAATGAGCAGTTCTTC,CASNPRLAGNNEQFF
.,TRBV4-2,TRBD2,TRBJ2-3,TGTGCCAGCAGCCAAGAGGCTAGCGGGCTTCCCCAAACAGATACGCAGTATTTT,CASSQEASGLPQTDTQYF